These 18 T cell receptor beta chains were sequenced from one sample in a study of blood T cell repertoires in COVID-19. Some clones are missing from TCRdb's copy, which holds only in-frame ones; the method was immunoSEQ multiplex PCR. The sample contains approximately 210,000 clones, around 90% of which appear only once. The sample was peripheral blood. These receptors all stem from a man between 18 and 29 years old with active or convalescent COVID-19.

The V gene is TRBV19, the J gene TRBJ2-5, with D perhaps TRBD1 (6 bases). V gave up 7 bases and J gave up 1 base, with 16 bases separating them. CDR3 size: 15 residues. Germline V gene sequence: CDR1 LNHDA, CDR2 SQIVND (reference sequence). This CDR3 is CASTIRGVGQETQYF. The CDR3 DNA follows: TGTGCCAGTACAATCAGGGGTGTCGGCCAAGAGACCCAGTACTTC.

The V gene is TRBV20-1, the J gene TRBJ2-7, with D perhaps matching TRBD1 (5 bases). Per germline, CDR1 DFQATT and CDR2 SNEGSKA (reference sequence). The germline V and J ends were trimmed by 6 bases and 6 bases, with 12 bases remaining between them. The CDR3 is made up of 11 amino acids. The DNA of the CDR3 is TGCAGTGCCTCGACAGAGTCCGAGCAGTACTTC. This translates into CSASTESEQYF.

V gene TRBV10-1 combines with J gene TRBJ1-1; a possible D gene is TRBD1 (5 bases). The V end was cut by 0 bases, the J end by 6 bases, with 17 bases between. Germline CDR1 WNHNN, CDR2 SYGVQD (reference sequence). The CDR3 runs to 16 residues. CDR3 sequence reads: CASSESYLGGTAEAFF. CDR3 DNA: TGCGCCAGCAGTGAGTCCTATTTGGGGGGAACGGCTGAAGCTTTCTTT.

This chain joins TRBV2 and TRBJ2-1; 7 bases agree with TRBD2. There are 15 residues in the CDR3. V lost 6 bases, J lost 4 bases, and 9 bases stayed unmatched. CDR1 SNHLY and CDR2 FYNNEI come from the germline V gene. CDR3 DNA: TGTGCCAGCAGAAGATCGGGGACTACATACAATGAGCAGTTCTTC. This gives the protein CASRRSGTTYNEQFF. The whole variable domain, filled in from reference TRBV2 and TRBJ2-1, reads EPEVTQTPSHQVTQMGQEVILRCVPISNHLYFYWYRQILGQKVEFLVSFYNNEISEKSEIFDDQFSVERPDGSNFTLKIRSTKLEDSAMYFCASRRSGTTYNEQFFGPGTRLTVL.

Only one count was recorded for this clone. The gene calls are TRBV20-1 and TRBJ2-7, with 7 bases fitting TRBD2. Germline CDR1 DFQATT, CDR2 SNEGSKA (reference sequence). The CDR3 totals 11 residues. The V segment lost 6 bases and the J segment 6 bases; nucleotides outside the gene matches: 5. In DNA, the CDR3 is TGCAGTGCCAGGATAGCGGGCGAGCAGTACTTC. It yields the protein CSARIAGEQYF.

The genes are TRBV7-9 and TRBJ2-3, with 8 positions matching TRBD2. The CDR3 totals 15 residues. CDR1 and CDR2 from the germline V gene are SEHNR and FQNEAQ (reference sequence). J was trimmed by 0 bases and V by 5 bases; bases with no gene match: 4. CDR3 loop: CASSRSSGSTDTQYF. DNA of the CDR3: TGTGCCAGCAGCAGATCTAGCGGGAGCACAGATACGCAGTATTTT. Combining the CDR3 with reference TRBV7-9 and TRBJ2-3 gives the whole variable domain DTGVSQNPRHKITKRGQNVTFRCDPISEHNRLYWYRQTLGQGPEFLTYFQNEAQLEKSRLLSDRFSAERPKGSFSTLEIQRTEQGDSAMYLCASSRSSGSTDTQYFGPGTRLTVL.

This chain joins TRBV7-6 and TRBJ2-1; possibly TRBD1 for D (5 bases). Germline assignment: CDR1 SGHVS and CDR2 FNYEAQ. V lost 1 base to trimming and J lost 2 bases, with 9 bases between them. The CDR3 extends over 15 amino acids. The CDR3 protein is CASSLEGAAYNEQFF. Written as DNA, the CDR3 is TGTGCCAGCAGCTTAGAAGGGGCGGCCTACAATGAGCAGTTCTTC.

DNA for the CDR3: TGTGCCAGTAGGGGACAGTCCTACAATGAGCAGTTCTTC. As protein: CASRGQSYNEQFF. The chain is built from TRBV19 and TRBJ2-1, with 7 bases lining up with TRBD1. The CDR3 is 13 residues long. Germline-derived CDR1 and CDR2 are LNHDA and SQIVND (reference sequence). Trimming took 6 bases from V and 1 from J; bases not matched to a gene: 0.

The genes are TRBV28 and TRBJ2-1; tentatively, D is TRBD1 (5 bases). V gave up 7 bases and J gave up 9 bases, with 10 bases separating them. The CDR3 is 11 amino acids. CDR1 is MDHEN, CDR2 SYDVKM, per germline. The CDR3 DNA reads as TGTGCCAGCACTCAGGGTCGTGAGCAGTTCTTC. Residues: CASTQGREQFF.

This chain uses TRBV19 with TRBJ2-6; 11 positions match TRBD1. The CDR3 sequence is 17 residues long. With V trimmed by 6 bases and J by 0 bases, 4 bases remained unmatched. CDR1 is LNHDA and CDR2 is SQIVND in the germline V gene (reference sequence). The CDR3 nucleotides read TGTGCCAGTAGGGCCGGGACAGGGGGCTCTGGGGCCAACGTCCTGACTTTC. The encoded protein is CASRAGTGGSGANVLTF.

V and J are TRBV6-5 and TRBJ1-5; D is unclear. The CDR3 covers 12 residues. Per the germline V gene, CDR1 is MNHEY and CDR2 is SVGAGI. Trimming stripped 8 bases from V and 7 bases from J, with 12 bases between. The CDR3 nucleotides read TGTGCCAGCTGGCTCCCGGGGCAGCCCCAGCATTTT. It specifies CASWLPGQPQHF.

The chain's CDR3 is CAWSPSGSHHEQYF. Written as DNA, the CDR3 is TGTGCCTGGAGTCCTAGCGGGAGTCACCACGAGCAGTACTTC. The V gene is TRBV30, the J gene TRBJ2-7; the match to TRBD2 covers 10 bases. V lost 2 bases, J lost 5 bases, and 6 bases stayed unmatched. The germline CDR1 and CDR2 sequences are GTSNPN and SVGIG (reference sequence). This CDR3 is built from 14 residues.

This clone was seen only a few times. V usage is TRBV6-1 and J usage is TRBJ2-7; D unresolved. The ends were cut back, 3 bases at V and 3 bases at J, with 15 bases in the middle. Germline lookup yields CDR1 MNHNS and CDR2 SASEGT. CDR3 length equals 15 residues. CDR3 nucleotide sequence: TGTGCCAGCAGTGACATGTCGGTTGAAAACTACGAGCAGTACTTC. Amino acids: CASSDMSVENYEQYF.

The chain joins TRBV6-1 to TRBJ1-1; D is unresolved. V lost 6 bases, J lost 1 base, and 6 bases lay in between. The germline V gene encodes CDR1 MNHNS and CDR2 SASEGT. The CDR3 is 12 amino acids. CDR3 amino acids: CASRHGNTEAFF. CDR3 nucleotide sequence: TGTGCCAGCAGGCACGGGAACACTGAAGCTTTCTTT.

The CDR3 bases are TGCACCAGCAGCCCCTCGGGACTAGCGTTCTACGAGCAGTACTTC. Its translation: CTSSPSGLAFYEQYF. The chain employs TRBV1 and TRBJ2-7; the DNA was not used to check the table's D call, TRBD2. TRBV1 constitutes a pseudogene. The CDR3 covers 15 residues.

Written as DNA, the CDR3 is TGTGCCAGCAGGAGGACAGCCGGGAGCTCTGATACGCAGTATTTT. It is translated as CASRRTAGSSDTQYF. V is TRBV7-9 and J is TRBJ2-3; perhaps D is TRBD1 or TRBD2 (6 bases each). CDR1 and CDR2 (germline): SEHNR, FQNEAQ (reference sequence). V lost 6 bases, J lost 6 bases, and 19 bases lay in between. The CDR3 has 15 residues.

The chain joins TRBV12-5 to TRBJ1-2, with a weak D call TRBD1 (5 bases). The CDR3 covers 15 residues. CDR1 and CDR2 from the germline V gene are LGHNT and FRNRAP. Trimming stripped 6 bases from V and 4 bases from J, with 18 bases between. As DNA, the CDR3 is TGTGCTAGTGGGGATTCGGGGGATGGGAGCTATGGCTACACCTTC. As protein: CASGDSGDGSYGYTF.

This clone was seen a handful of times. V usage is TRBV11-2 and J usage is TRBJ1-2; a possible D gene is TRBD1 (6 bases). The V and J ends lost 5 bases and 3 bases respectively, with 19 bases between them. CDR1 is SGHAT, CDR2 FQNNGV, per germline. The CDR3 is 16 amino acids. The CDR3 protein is CASSPPTLQGYYGYTF. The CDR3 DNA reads TGTGCCAGCAGCCCCCCAACCCTTCAGGGGTACTATGGCTACACCTTC.